A selection of T cell receptor beta chains follows, all from one sample in a study of response to subunit inactivated influenza vaccine. Each CDR3 protein is one row after TCRdb ran MiXCR on the RT-PCR reads. The sample consists of about 530,000 distinct CDR3 sequences, about 10% of them appearing once. Here the sequenced sample was PBMCs from blood, taken on the day of vaccination. The origin of the receptors is a man aged 45-60 years who received an inactivated influenza vaccine. CDR3s include the opening cysteine and the closing phenylalanine or tryptophan. The order of the fields is J gene, D gene, clone size, V gene, CDR3 DNA, CDR3 protein. The D gene is left open where the match is weak. The listing skips clone size in some rows; elsewhere it reads once, few, many or a size class.

J: TRBJ2-3; D: -; size: -; V: TRBV29-1; DNA: TGCAGCGTCTGTCCCCCGGGTGGCACAGATACGCAGTATTTT; CDR3: CSVCPPGGTDTQYF
J: TRBJ2-5; D: -; size: few; V: TRBV29-1; DNA: TGCAGCGTTGAAGATCGGGATAGGGGGGGAGCGACCCAGTACTTC; CDR3: CSVEDRDRGGATQYF
J: TRBJ2-1; D: -; size: -; V: TRBV18; DNA: TGTGCCAGCTCACCAATTACCACTAGGTCCTACAATGAGCAGTTCTTC; CDR3: CASSPITTRSYNEQFF
J: TRBJ2-4; D: TRBD1; size: few; V: TRBV2; DNA: TGTGCCAGCAGTGTCGGGACAGACAAAAACATTCAGTACTTC; CDR3: CASSVGTDKNIQYF
J: TRBJ2-7; D: TRBD2; size: many; V: TRBV11-2; DNA: TGTGCCAGCAGCTCAAAAGCGGGAGGTTTGATGCAGTACTTC; CDR3: CASSSKAGGLMQYF
J: TRBJ1-5; D: -; size: many; V: TRBV7-2; DNA: TGTGCCAGCAGCTTAGGAGGGGCGCAGCCCCAGCATTTT; CDR3: CASSLGGAQPQHF
J: TRBJ2-1; D: -; size: -; V: TRBV4-2; DNA: TGTGCCAGCAGCCAATACTTAGCGAGGGGGGACAATGAGCAGTTCTTC; CDR3: CASSQYLARGDNEQFF
J: TRBJ2-5; D: -; size: few; V: TRBV21-1; DNA: TGTGCCGGGGCCAAGATTACCCAGTACTTC; CDR3: CAGAKITQYF
J: TRBJ1-1; D: -; size: few; V: TRBV28; DNA: TGTGCCAGCAGTTTATTTCGGCGCTCCGGCACTGAAGCTTTCTTT; CDR3: CASSLFRRSGTEAFF
J: TRBJ2-7; D: -; size: many; V: TRBV7-9; DNA: TGTGCCAGCAGCTTACTCCCCAGGGCCTACGAGCAGTACTTC; CDR3: CASSLLPRAYEQYF
J: TRBJ2-1; D: TRBD2; size: -; V: TRBV19; DNA: TGTGCCAGTAGTATCTTGGAAAGCGGGATCAATGAGCAGTTCTTC; CDR3: CASSILESGINEQFF
J: TRBJ1-1; D: -; size: few; V: TRBV20-1; DNA: TGCAGTGCTCCACCCTTGGTCCGGGCTTTCTTT; CDR3: CSAPPLVRAFF
J: TRBJ1-5; D: -; size: many; V: TRBV12-3/TRBV12-4; DNA: TGTGCCAGCAGTGGGGGGAATCAGCCCCAGCATTTT; CDR3: CASSGGNQPQHF
J: TRBJ2-5; D: TRBD2; size: -; V: TRBV7-2; DNA: TGTGCCAGCAGGCAAATAGAAAGCGGGGGACAAGAGACCCAGTACTTC; CDR3: CASRQIESGGQETQYF
J: TRBJ2-7; D: TRBD2; size: few; V: TRBV11-2; DNA: TGTGCCAGCAGCGTTAGCGGGAGGGCCCCTCGCGAGCAGTACTTC; CDR3: CASSVSGRAPREQYF
J: TRBJ2-3; D: TRBD1; size: many; V: TRBV5-1; DNA: TGTGCCAGCAGCTCAGGACAGGCAACAGATACGCAGTATTTT; CDR3: CASSSGQATDTQYF
J: TRBJ2-1; D: TRBD2; size: few; V: TRBV5-1; DNA: TGCGCCAGCAGCTTGACTCCACGGGGGGGGAACAATGAGCAGTTCTTC; CDR3: CASSLTPRGGNNEQFF
J: TRBJ2-7; D: TRBD1; size: -; V: TRBV10-3; DNA: TGTGCCATCAGTGACGAGGGGGCTGGCGAGCAGTACTTC; CDR3: CAISDEGAGEQYF
J: TRBJ2-2; D: -; size: -; V: TRBV30; DNA: TGTGCCTGGGACAGGGAGGACACCGGGGAGCTGTTTTTT; CDR3: CAWDREDTGELFF
J: TRBJ1-1; D: -; size: many; V: TRBV29-1; DNA: TGCAGCGTCCACCCGGAGGGTCGGACTGAAGCTTTCTTT; CDR3: CSVHPEGRTEAFF
J: TRBJ1-1; D: -; size: -; V: TRBV3-1; DNA: TGTGCCAGCAGCCAAAAGAGGAATACTGAAGCTTTCTTT; CDR3: CASSQKRNTEAFF
J: TRBJ1-5; D: TRBD1; size: -; V: TRBV5-5; DNA: TGTGCCAGCAGCCTAGGGACAGGGCCTTATCAGCCCCAGCATTTT; CDR3: CASSLGTGPYQPQHF
J: TRBJ2-1; D: TRBD1; size: -; V: TRBV11-2; DNA: TGTGCCATCGCCGGTTCGAACTCAGGGGGCGCTGAGCAGTTCTTC; CDR3: CAIAGSNSGGAEQFF
J: TRBJ2-5; D: TRBD2; size: -; V: TRBV7-2; DNA: TGTGCCAGCAGCTTAGTATTCGCGGGGGGCCAAGAGACCCAGTACTTC; CDR3: CASSLVFAGGQETQYF
J: TRBJ1-2; D: -; size: -; V: TRBV7-9; DNA: TGTGCCAGCAGCTTAGACATTTATGGCTACACCTTC; CDR3: CASSLDIYGYTF
J: TRBJ1-5; D: -; size: few; V: TRBV19; DNA: TGTGCCAGTAGTCAACTCCTCGGTAGCAATCAGCCCCAGCATTTT; CDR3: CASSQLLGSNQPQHF
J: TRBJ1-2; D: -; size: few; V: TRBV20-1; DNA: TGCAGTGTCGGCGCAAACTATGGCTACACCTTC; CDR3: CSVGANYGYTF
J: TRBJ2-3; D: TRBD1; size: few; V: TRBV20-1; DNA: TGCAGTGCTCCGACAGGGTCGGCCGCAGATACGCAGTATTTT; CDR3: CSAPTGSAADTQYF
J: TRBJ2-7; D: -; size: -; V: TRBV7-2; DNA: TGTGCCAGCAGCTCAGGGACCACCCCTAACGAGCAGTACTTC; CDR3: CASSSGTTPNEQYF
J: TRBJ2-2; D: -; size: -; V: TRBV4-3; DNA: TGCGCCAGCAGCCAAGATCCGGACTGGCCGAACACCGGGGAGCTGTTTTTT; CDR3: CASSQDPDWPNTGELFF
J: TRBJ2-2; D: TRBD2; size: -; V: TRBV20-1; DNA: TGCAGTGCTACTCGGGGGGGAAGCACCGGGGAGCTGTTTTTT; CDR3: CSATRGGSTGELFF
J: TRBJ2-3; D: TRBD2; size: many; V: TRBV20-1; DNA: TGCAGTGCTACGAGCGGGAGAGCTACAGATACGCAGTATTTT; CDR3: CSATSGRATDTQYF
J: TRBJ1-5; D: -; size: few; V: TRBV10-3; DNA: TGTGCCATCAGTGAGGGCGGAGATCGCAATCAGCCCCAGCATTTT; CDR3: CAISEGGDRNQPQHF
J: TRBJ2-3; D: TRBD2; size: many; V: TRBV10-3; DNA: TGTGCCATCAGTGAGTGGATAACTAGCGGGAGGGTGACAGATACGCAGTATTTT; CDR3: CAISEWITSGRVTDTQYF
J: TRBJ2-3; D: TRBD1; size: few; V: TRBV18; DNA: TGTGCCAGCTCACCCACAGGGGGTAGCACAGATACGCAGTATTTT; CDR3: CASSPTGGSTDTQYF
J: TRBJ2-7; D: TRBD2; size: few; V: TRBV18; DNA: TGTGCCAGCTCACCAAGCCCCACCGGGACTAGGCGCGAGCAGTACTTC; CDR3: CASSPSPTGTRREQYF
J: TRBJ2-7; D: -; size: -; V: TRBV29-1; DNA: TGCAGCGTTGACGGGATCGATCAACGGGGACCTTACGAGCAGTACTTC; CDR3: CSVDGIDQRGPYEQYF
J: TRBJ2-2; D: TRBD2; size: few; V: TRBV10-3; DNA: TGTGCCATCAGTTTAGCGGGGGCGACAAATTCTAACACCGGGGAGCTGTTTTTT; CDR3: CAISLAGATNSNTGELFF
J: TRBJ2-3; D: -; size: once; V: TRBV3-1; DNA: TGTGCCTCCAGCAAAGTTTTCGAGGGGGGGCTTTTTCTCACAGATACGCAGTATTTT; CDR3: CASSKVFEGGLFLTDTQYF
J: TRBJ2-5; D: -; size: many; V: TRBV5-1; DNA: TGCGCCAGCAGCTTGGAAAAAGAGACCCAGTACTTC; CDR3: CASSLEKETQYF
J: TRBJ2-7; D: -; size: few; V: TRBV14; DNA: TGTGCCAGCAGTAGCCGGGTAGGCATCGAGCAGTACTTC; CDR3: CASSSRVGIEQYF
J: TRBJ2-5; D: -; size: -; V: TRBV1; DNA: TGCACCACCCCTTCTAGCGGGGGGGACGGAGAGACCCAGTACTTC; CDR3: CTTPSSGGDGETQYF